Each of the 9 T cell receptor beta chains below was sequenced from the same sample in a study of HIV-infected children after antiretroviral therapy interruption (dated by TCRdb to the late 2010s). To prepare the library, 3' RACE was applied. The instrument was an Illumina MiSeq. TCR libraries were built from RNA using a 3' RACE protocol with unique molecular identifiers to correct PCR amplification bias. The public reads were reprocessed in TCRdb via fastp at Q25 and MiXCR, keeping in-frame beta chains. CDR3 protein duplicates are merged, each entry listing the most common genes and DNA. The sample data list over 15,000 distinct CDR3 sequences, and 3% to 4% of these were observed just once. The ten largest clones take up about 4.9% of the sample. Interpreted using the paper, the treatment or condition label stands for: PENTA 11 planned treatment interruption arm or continuous ART arm. The starting material was CD45RA+ CD4+ T cells from PBMCs, obtained from a donor given antiretroviral therapy, either interrupted or continuous. In light of the paper, this sample's cell subset or site label describes: naive CD4+ CD45RA+ CD45RO- T cells. These receptor sequences come from a child aged 2 to 17 with HIV.

This clonotype appeared a few times. CDR3: CASSSPGGISGGTQYF. The CDR3 DNA reads TGTGCCAGCAGTTCCCCAGGGGGTATCTCCGGGGGGACCCAGTACTTC. The V and J genes are TRBV12-3 or TRBV12-4 and TRBJ2-5; maybe TRBD1 (7 bases). Deletions cut 4 bases from V and 7 bases from J, with 22 bases between. The CDR3 runs to 16 residues.

This clonotype was detected many times. At one boundary the junction diverges from the germline segment, which might be a read error. The V and J genes are TRBV29-1 and TRBJ2-1, with D maybe TRBD2 (5 bases). This CDR3 is 14 amino acids long. Germline V gene data show CDR1 as SQVTM and CDR2 as ANQGSEA. CDR3 protein: CSVERTRSYNEQFF. In DNA form, the CDR3 reads TGCAGTGTTGAGCGGACGAGGTCCTACAATGAGCAGTTCTTC.

This clonotype came up many times. The chain is built from TRBV18 and TRBJ2-5; D call uncertain. Trimming stripped 2 bases from V and 1 base from J, with 2 bases between. The germline V gene has CDR1 KGHSH and CDR2 LQKENI. The CDR3 covers 12 residues. The CDR3, as DNA: TGTGCCAGCTCACCAACCCAAGAGACCCAGTACTTC. This encodes CASSPTQETQYF.

This clonotype was counted ten times or more. The chain joins TRBV28 to TRBJ2-3; D is uncertain. V was pared by 2 bases and J by 4 bases, with 4 bases between. Germline CDR1 is MDHEN and CDR2 is SYDVKM. This CDR3 is 12 amino acids long. Here the CDR3 reads CASSLQADTQYF. The CDR3 DNA sequence: TGTGCCAGCAGTTTACAGGCAGATACGCAGTATTTT.

In its sample, this clonotype is large. The chain's CDR3 is CASSSRLAGPTDTQYF. For the CDR3, the DNA is TGTGCCAGCAGCAGTAGACTAGCGGGACCCACAGATACGCAGTATTTT. The genes are TRBV5-4 and TRBJ2-3; TRBD2 matches at 11 bases. The CDR3 contains 16 residues. Germline CDR1 SGHNT, CDR2 YYREEE (reference sequence). V lost 4 bases, J lost 2 bases, and 6 bases stayed unmatched.

This clonotype has at least ten counts. The chain recombines TRBV2 with TRBJ1-2, with 8 bases identical to TRBD1. The CDR3 loop spans 14 amino acids. Germline loops: CDR1 SNHLY, CDR2 FYNNEI. Trimming cost V 10 bases and J 4 bases; bases outside gene matches: 11. The CDR3 DNA follows: TGTGCCACCACAGGGCAGGGGGCTCTCTATGGCTACACCTTC. It translates to CATTGQGALYGYTF. Together with reference TRBV2 and TRBJ1-2, the CDR3 gives the full variable domain: EPEVTQTPSHQVTQMGQEVILRCVPISNHLYFYWYRQILGQKVEFLVSFYNNEISEKSEIFDDQFSVERPDGSNFTLKIRSTKLEDSAMYFCATTGQGALYGYTFGSGTRLTVV.

At least ten counts were recorded for this clonotype. The chain carries TRBV12-3 or TRBV12-4 and TRBJ1-1; maybe TRBD1 (5 bases). Trimming cost V 6 bases and J 10 bases, with 30 bases left between them. CDR3 size: 17 residues. For the CDR3, the DNA is TGTGCCAGCAGCTTAATTCAGGGTATTCGGCCGGGCTTGGGAGCTTTCTTT. It codes for CASSLIQGIRPGLGAFF.

This clonotype was observed many times. The chain recombines TRBV7-2 with TRBJ2-1; D unclear. This CDR3 region has 15 residues. CDR1 is SGHTA, CDR2 FQGNSA, per germline. V shed 4 bases and J shed 4 bases, with 14 bases lying between them. As DNA, the CDR3 is TGTGCCAGCAGCTCATGGAGCACTGGGTACAATGAGCAGTTCTTC. Encoded protein: CASSSWSTGYNEQFF.

By its share, this clonotype is medium-sized. The V call is TRBV5-1, the J call TRBJ1-1; D is undetermined. The CDR3 has 15 residues. Germline-derived CDR1 and CDR2 are SGHRS and YFSETQ. Between the trimmed V and J ends, which lost 2 bases and 4 bases, there was a span of 15 bases. The CDR3 loop is CASSFLGLGSTEAFF. For the CDR3, the DNA is TGCGCCAGCAGCTTTTTAGGTCTGGGTAGCACTGAAGCTTTCTTT.